The text below deals with one T cell receptor beta chain. What it recognizes is unknown. The protocol was immunoSEQ multiplex PCR, while the TCRdb copy is restricted to in-frame clones and leaves out a portion. Here the sample spans 2.5 million or so clones, approximately 94% being singletons. This sample was included in a study of shared clonotypes between healthy human individuals. Unmatched junction bases numbered 7, after V lost 4 bases and J lost 1 base. The CDR3 is made up of 15 amino acids. The germline CDR1 and CDR2 sequences are SGHTA and FQGNSA. Findings of the study overall: The expectation was that sequencing depth would affect clonotype sharing among donors. As a rule, naive subsets had a larger estimated richness than memory subsets.

The sample taken for sequencing was naive CD4+ T cells sorted from blood. The subset: CD45RA+ positively selected. V usage is TRBV7-2 and J usage is TRBJ2-7; the match to TRBD1 covers 7 bases. This clonotype was sampled from a man in his late teens or twenties in good health. The CDR3: CASSYSGTESYEQYF. The CDR3 nucleotides read TGTGCCAGCAGCTACTCCGGGACAGAGTCCTACGAGCAGTACTTC.